Following are 11 T cell receptor beta chains from one sample sequenced in a study of human T cells and chemical hapten exposure. TCRdb reprocessed the RACE reads with MiXCR, giving one entry per CDR3 protein. This table has about 380,000 distinct CDR3 sequences, approximately 5.1% appearing once. This sample's time point: patch test 1, 2 weeks after DPC sensitization. Treatment meaning: therapeutic diphenylcyclopropenone sensitization with weekly scalp DPC. The specimen was whole blood, collected in connection with sensitization to the hapten diphenylcyclopropenone (DPC). All receptors come from a woman aged 45-65 years with alopecia areata. Some clones in this sample may be carry-over from other donors' samples.

V is TRBV12-3 or TRBV12-4 and J is TRBJ2-7; 10 bases are shared with TRBD1. The length of the CDR3 is 13 residues. Trimming removed 8 bases from V and 4 bases from J; junction bases left unmatched: 5. The CDR3 DNA sequence: TGTGCCAGCGGACGGACAGGGGGATACGAGCAGTACTTC. Protein sequence: CASGRTGGYEQYF.

This clonotype was counted ten times or more. The chain uses TRBV4-3 and TRBJ2-7, with D hard to call. This CDR3 region has 12 residues. CDR1 and CDR2 (germline): LGHNA, YSLEER. The V gene lost 1 base and the J gene lost 6 bases, with 7 bases spanning the gap. The CDR3: CASSQGPGEQYF. The CDR3 region has the DNA TGCGCCAGCAGCCAAGGGCCAGGCGAGCAGTACTTC.

This clonotype has a handful of counts. V gene TRBV6-2 or TRBV6-3 combines with J gene TRBJ1-1, with 7 bases that match TRBD1. Germline V gene sequence: CDR1 MNHEY, CDR2 SVGEGT. The CDR3 consists of 14 residues. V trimming: 2 bases; J trimming: 6 bases; junction bases outside the gene matches: 6. The CDR3 region has the DNA TGTGCCAGCAGTTACGTTCAGGGGGACCCTGAAGCTTTCTTT. It specifies CASSYVQGDPEAFF.

This chain uses TRBV29-1 with TRBJ1-2, with 11 nucleotides matching TRBD1. The germline V gene encodes CDR1 SQVTM and CDR2 ANQGSEA. The CDR3 consists of 14 residues. The V segment lost 5 bases and the J segment 5 bases; nucleotides outside the gene matches: 7. CDR3 nucleotides: TGCAGCGTTAAAAGGGACAGGGGGTTGTATGGCTACACCTTC. It encodes CSVKRDRGLYGYTF.

This clonotype was detected a few times. This rearrangement joins TRBV20-1 to TRBJ2-1, with a weak D call TRBD2 (6 bases). Trimming removed 5 bases at V and 2 bases at J, with 16 bases between. This CDR3 is 15 amino acids long. Germline V gives CDR1 DFQATT, CDR2 SNEGSKA (reference sequence). CDR3 residues: CSAGDGSRAYNEQFF. CDR3 coding DNA: TGCAGTGCTGGTGACGGGAGTAGGGCCTACAATGAGCAGTTCTTC.

At least ten counts were recorded for this clonotype. The chain employs TRBV5-1 and TRBJ2-7, with TRBD1 matching over 7 bases. The trim removed 4 bases at V and 4 bases at J, leaving 11 bases unmatched. The CDR3 length is 15 residues. The germline CDR1 and CDR2 sequences are SGHRS and YFSETQ. The DNA of the CDR3 is TGCGCCAGCAGCCCGGAAGGGACAGCGAATTACGAGCAGTACTTC. This translates into CASSPEGTANYEQYF. Based on the CDR3 plus reference TRBV5-1 and TRBJ2-7, the full variable domain is KAGVTQTPRYLIKTRGQQVTLSCSPISGHRSVSWYQQTPGQGLQFLFEYFSETQRNKGNFPGRFSGRQFSNSRSEMNVSTLELGDSALYLCASSPEGTANYEQYFGPGTRLTVT.

The chain links TRBV7-9 to TRBJ2-1; D may be TRBD1 (6 bases). This CDR3 region has 12 residues. CDR1 and CDR2 (germline): SEHNR, FQNEAQ (reference sequence). Deletions cut 5 bases from V and 9 bases from J, with 11 bases between. CDR3 protein: CASSPTGSEQFF. The CDR3 region has the DNA TGTGCCAGCAGCCCGACAGGCAGTGAGCAGTTCTTC.

In its sample, this clonotype was seen a few times. V usage is TRBV10-3 and J usage is TRBJ2-1; 11 nucleotides line up with TRBD2. Trimming cost V 6 bases and J 7 bases; bases outside gene matches: 5. This CDR3 is built from 14 residues. Per the germline V gene, CDR1 is ENHRY and CDR2 is SYGVKD. CDR3 residues: CAISKLAGANEQFF. CDR3 nucleotide sequence: TGTGCCATCAGCAAACTAGCGGGGGCAAATGAGCAGTTCTTC.

This clonotype came up many times. The gene calls are TRBV5-1 and TRBJ1-5; D is unresolved. CDR1 SGHRS and CDR2 YFSETQ come from the germline V gene. The CDR3 is made up of 14 amino acids. Trimming cost V 0 bases and J 5 bases, with 9 bases left between them. The CDR3: CASSLEGRHQPQHF. The CDR3 DNA reads TGCGCCAGCAGCTTGGAAGGGAGACATCAGCCCCAGCATTTT.

This clonotype was seen repeatedly, ten times or more. This sequence joins TRBV6-5 and TRBJ1-1; tentative D call: TRBD1 (6 bases). In germline, CDR1 is MNHEY, CDR2 SVGAGI. There are 13 residues in the CDR3. With 5 bases removed from V and 8 bases from J, the gap between germline ends came to 15 bases. The CDR3: CASSHGTPNEAFF. The CDR3, as DNA: TGTGCCAGCAGTCACGGGACACCGAACGAAGCTTTCTTT.

This clonotype was recorded at least ten times. The CDR3 region has the DNA TGCGCCAGCAGCTTGAGAGGGGGCCCGGAGGATGAGCAGTTCTTC. Translation: CASSLRGGPEDEQFF. This rearrangement joins TRBV5-1 to TRBJ2-1; the match to TRBD1 covers 7 bases. V shed 1 base and J 8 bases; nucleotides not matched to a gene: 9. This CDR3 has 15 amino acids. Germline assignment: CDR1 SGHRS and CDR2 YFSETQ.